The sequence of this T cell receptor beta chain was determined in a study of blood T cell repertoires in COVID-19. About the research overall: The analysed material was cDNA or gDNA that came from T cells, B-cell-depleted T cells, or PBMCs.

Researchers sorted participants into cohorts using their self-reported clinical history. This CDR3 spans 17 amino acids. Germline CDR1 reads MNHEY; CDR2 reads SVGEGT. V trimming: 5 bases; J trimming: 6 bases; junction bases outside the gene matches: 12. Under the authors' procedure: From reference gene primer amplification, estimates of nucleated cell counts were derived. The assay was immunoSEQ multiplex PCR, and TCRdb's table has in-frame clones only and misses some. That table furnishes V, J and clone size, whereas the DNA furnished D and trimming. The sample shows more than 300,000 clones, roughly 85% of them seen only once.

This receptor was identified in a woman between 25 and 40 years old who had recovered from COVID-19. The rearrangement links TRBV6-2 or TRBV6-3 to TRBJ2-3; 12 bases map to TRBD2. Source material: PBMCs or T cells enriched from blood (not recorded which). The CDR3: CASSKNLAGGPSDTQYF. In nucleotides, the CDR3 is TGTGCCAGCAGTAAAAATCTAGCGGGGGGGCCTAGCGATACGCAGTATTTT.